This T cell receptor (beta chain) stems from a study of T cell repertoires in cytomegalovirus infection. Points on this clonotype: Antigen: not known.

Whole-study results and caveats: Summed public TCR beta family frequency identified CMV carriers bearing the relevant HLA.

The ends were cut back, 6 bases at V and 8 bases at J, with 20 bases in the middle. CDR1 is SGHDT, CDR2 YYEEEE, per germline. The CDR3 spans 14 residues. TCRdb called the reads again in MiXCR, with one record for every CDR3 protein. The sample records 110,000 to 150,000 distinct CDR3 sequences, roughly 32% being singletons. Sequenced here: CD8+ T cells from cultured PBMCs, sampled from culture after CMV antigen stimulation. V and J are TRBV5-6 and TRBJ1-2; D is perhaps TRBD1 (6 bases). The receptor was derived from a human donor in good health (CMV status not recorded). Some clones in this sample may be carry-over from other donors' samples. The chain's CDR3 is CASITGYGSGGYTF. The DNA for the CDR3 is TGTGCCAGCATTACAGGGTATGGTTCTGGCGGCTACACCTTC.